The 30 T cell receptor beta chains reported below all come from one sample, sequenced in a study of identical twins. MiXCR, applied by TCRdb to the 5' RACE reads, yields one record per CDR3 protein. The sample comprises about 450,000 distinct CDR3 sequences, approximately 17% of which are singletons, and less than 15% rests with the top ten. Sequenced sample: naive T cells sorted from blood. All receptors derive from a man between 50 and 59 years old in good health.

This clonotype showed up many times. The chain joins TRBV12-3 or TRBV12-4 to TRBJ2-7, with D maybe TRBD1 (8 bases). This CDR3 contains 17 residues. V was clipped by 0 bases and J by 1 base, with 16 bases between them. CDR3 nucleotides: TGTGCCAGCAGTTTAGCCCCGACAGGGGAGGGTTCCTACGAGCAGTACTTC. Its protein is CASSLAPTGEGSYEQYF.

This clonotype was seen ten or more times. The chain couples TRBV30 to TRBJ2-7; 10 bases are a match to TRBD2. The CDR3 is 17 amino acids. The germline V gene encodes CDR1 GTSNPN and CDR2 SVGIG (reference sequence). Germline trimming cut 3 bases from V and 2 bases from J; bases unmatched to any gene: 13. The CDR3 DNA follows: TGTGCCTGGAGGAGTCTAGCGGGAGACAGGGTGACCTACGAGCAGTACTTC. Encoded protein: CAWRSLAGDRVTYEQYF.

This chain joins TRBV20-1 and TRBJ1-2; D remains ambiguous. Germline loops: CDR1 DFQATT, CDR2 SNEGSKA (reference sequence). This CDR3 is built from 13 residues. Trimming cost V 3 bases and J 4 bases, with 12 bases left between them. The CDR3 here is CSASALNLYGYTF. In DNA form, the CDR3 reads TGCAGTGCTAGTGCTCTGAATCTCTATGGCTACACCTTC.

This rearrangement joins TRBV19 to TRBJ2-1; the D gene is possibly TRBD1 (6 bases). V lost 3 bases, J lost 3 bases, and 12 bases lay in between. CDR1 is LNHDA, CDR2 SQIVND, per germline (reference sequence). The length of the CDR3 is 15 residues. Here the CDR3 DNA reads TGTGCCAGTAGTATCTCGGCAGGGGTCTACAATGAGCAGTTCTTC. This codes for CASSISAGVYNEQFF.

This clonotype was seen many times. V and J are TRBV7-2 and TRBJ1-2, with a possible D match to TRBD1 (6 bases). V was trimmed by 3 bases and J by 6 bases, leaving 11 bases between them. Germline-derived CDR1 and CDR2 are SGHTA and FQGNSA. CDR3 length: 13 amino acids. The CDR3 nucleotides are TGTGCCAGCAGCTTGGGGGGGGCTGATGGCTACACCTTC. It translates to CASSLGGADGYTF.

This clonotype turned up a few times. V usage is TRBV5-1 and J usage is TRBJ2-7; D is uncertain. Trimming cost V 5 bases and J 6 bases, with 9 bases left between them. Germline lookup yields CDR1 SGHRS and CDR2 YFSETQ. The CDR3 is made up of 11 amino acids. CDR3 nucleotides: TGCGCCAGCAGTGAGAAGGGCGAGCAGTACTTC. Translating gives CASSEKGEQYF.

This clonotype was observed at least ten times. This rearrangement joins TRBV14 to TRBJ2-2; D gene uncertain. This CDR3 has 15 residues. V gave up 8 bases and J gave up 2 bases, with 15 bases separating them. Germline loops: CDR1 SGHDN, CDR2 FVKESK. The CDR3 nucleotides read TGTGCCAGCGTACCCTCGTCAAGAAACACCGGGGAGCTGTTTTTT. Translation: CASVPSSRNTGELFF. The full variable domain, in which reference TRBV14 and TRBJ2-2 provide the parts outside the CDR3, is EAGVTQFPSHSVIEKGQTVTLRCDPISGHDNLYWYRRVMGKEIKFLLHFVKESKQDESGMPNNRFLAERTGGTYSTLKVQPAELEDSGVYFCASVPSSRNTGELFFGEGSRLTVL.

The rearrangement joins TRBV7-9 to TRBJ2-7; D is ambiguous. The CDR3 is 13 residues long. Germline-derived CDR1 and CDR2 are SEHNR and FQNEAQ (reference sequence). The V end was cut by 3 bases, the J end by 2 bases, with 8 bases between. As DNA, the CDR3 is TGTGCCAGCAGCTTGCAGAGCCCCTACGAGCAGTACTTC. Its protein is CASSLQSPYEQYF.

This clonotype was counted between two and nine times. V usage is TRBV7-9 and J usage is TRBJ2-1; 10 nucleotides match TRBD2. Germline CDR1 reads SEHNR; CDR2 reads FQNEAQ (reference sequence). V lost 2 bases and J lost 5; bases outside the gene matches: 3. This CDR3 spans 15 amino acids. Here the CDR3 DNA reads TGTGCCAGCAGCTTACAAGCGGGAGGGAACAATGAGCAGTTCTTC. It specifies CASSLQAGGNNEQFF.

This clonotype appeared a few times. V usage is TRBV19 and J usage is TRBJ2-4; D is ambiguous. V was shortened by 3 bases and J by 6 bases, with 15 bases between the two germline ends. Per germline, CDR1 LNHDA and CDR2 SQIVND (reference sequence). The CDR3 contains 15 residues. In DNA, the CDR3 is TGTGCCAGTAGTATCCTCCATCTGCCCAGAAACATTCAGTACTTC. Protein sequence: CASSILHLPRNIQYF.

This rearrangement joins TRBV7-2 to TRBJ2-1, with TRBD2 identical over 8 bases. V shed 4 bases and J 9 bases; nucleotides not matched to a gene: 11. This CDR3 spans 15 amino acids. The V gene's germline CDR1 is SGHTA and CDR2 FQGNSA. The CDR3 coding sequence is TGTGCCAGCAGCTCTGCGGGGACTAGGTACGGTGAGCAGTTCTTC. Translation gives CASSSAGTRYGEQFF.

This clonotype was counted only a few times. The V call is TRBV7-2, the J call TRBJ2-7; TRBD2 might be the D (6 bases). Trimming pared 1 base from V and 3 bases from J, leaving 10 bases between. The CDR3 consists of 14 residues. Germline V gene data show CDR1 as SGHTA and CDR2 as FQGNSA. The CDR3 DNA reads TGTGCCAGCAGCTTAGTTGGGCGGGGCTACGAGCAGTACTTC. Its protein is CASSLVGRGYEQYF.

CDR3 amino acids: CASSSRDRGGGTQYF. CDR3 in DNA: TGTGCCAGCAGTTCTAGGGACAGGGGAGGGGGGACCCAGTACTTC. This chain uses TRBV27 with TRBJ2-5, with TRBD1 matching over 10 bases. Per the germline V gene, CDR1 is MNHEY and CDR2 is SMNVEV (reference sequence). There are 15 residues in the CDR3. Unmatched junction bases numbered 9, after V lost 4 bases and J lost 7 bases.

This clonotype was seen more than once but under ten times. The V and J genes are TRBV6-2 or TRBV6-3 and TRBJ1-5; no clear D. Deletions cut 2 bases from V and 9 bases from J, with 11 bases between. Germline V lookup: CDR1 MNHEY, CDR2 SVGEGT. This CDR3 has 13 amino acids. CDR3 amino acids: CASSYGPKGPQHF. In nucleotides, the CDR3 is TGTGCCAGCAGTTACGGGCCCAAGGGGCCCCAGCATTTT.

This clonotype was recorded at least ten times. The V call is TRBV5-1, the J call TRBJ2-2, with D possibly being TRBD1 (5 bases). Trimming shortened V by 6 bases and J by 0 bases, and 12 bases separated the two germline ends. This CDR3 is built from 15 residues. Germline loops: CDR1 SGHRS, CDR2 YFSETQ. The CDR3 region is CASTTSGPNTGELFF. The CDR3 coding sequence is TGCGCCAGCACAACCTCAGGGCCGAACACCGGGGAGCTGTTTTTT.

This clonotype was detected a few times. Written as DNA, the CDR3 is TGCAGCGTTGGACAGGGGGCCGTCACTGAAGCTTTCTTT. It codes for CSVGQGAVTEAFF. The chain is built from TRBV29-1 and TRBJ1-1; TRBD1 agrees at 10 bases. Trimming cost V 4 bases and J 4 bases; bases outside gene matches: 3. Germline lookup yields CDR1 SQVTM and CDR2 ANQGSEA. The CDR3 covers 13 residues.

This clonotype was observed a few times. The V call is TRBV5-5, the J call TRBJ1-2; possible D gene TRBD1, 6 bases. CDR1 and CDR2 (germline): SGHKS, YYEKEE (reference sequence). CDR3 length: 16 amino acids. V shed 1 base and J shed 4 bases, with 17 bases lying between them. CDR3 amino acids: CASSLTRETGRYGYTF. In nucleotides, the CDR3 is TGTGCCAGCAGCTTGACTCGAGAGACAGGCCGCTATGGCTACACCTTC.

This clonotype has more than one count but fewer than ten. The J gene is TRBJ1-3, the V gene TRBV6-5, with D possibly matching TRBD1 (5 bases). V was pared by 0 bases and J by 4 bases, with 10 bases between. The CDR3 contains 15 residues. The germline CDR1 and CDR2 sequences are MNHEY and SVGAGI. This CDR3 is CASSYSIGEGNTIYF. In DNA, the CDR3 is TGTGCCAGCAGTTACTCGATAGGGGAAGGAAACACCATATATTTT.

The V gene is TRBV6-2 or TRBV6-3, the J gene TRBJ2-1; D possibly corresponds to TRBD2 (6 bases). Germline CDR1 and CDR2: MNHEY and SVGEGT. The V end was cut by 2 bases, the J end by 7 bases, with 15 bases between. The CDR3 is made up of 15 amino acids. In nucleotides, the CDR3 is TGTGCCAGCAGTTACGGCGGGGCCTCAGGGAATGAGCAGTTCTTC. This gives the protein CASSYGGASGNEQFF.

V and J are TRBV20-1 and TRBJ2-7; 7 bases fit TRBD2. The junction had 12 bases not matched to a gene; V was cut back by 6 bases and J by 7 bases. The V gene's germline CDR1 is DFQATT and CDR2 SNEGSKA (reference sequence). The length of the CDR3 is 13 residues. The chain's CDR3 is CSAKREGLWEQYF. The CDR3 DNA reads as TGCAGTGCCAAGAGGGAGGGCCTATGGGAGCAGTACTTC.

This clonotype appeared a few times. The gene calls are TRBV20-1 and TRBJ1-5, with D perhaps TRBD1 (6 bases). V lost 6 bases and J lost 0, with 12 bases in between. The CDR3 is 14 amino acids. The V gene's germline CDR1 is DFQATT and CDR2 SNEGSKA (reference sequence). The CDR3 protein is CSATGIYSNQPQHF. CDR3 sequence (DNA): TGCAGTGCAACAGGGATCTATAGCAATCAGCCCCAGCATTTT.

The chain employs TRBV4-3 and TRBJ2-5, with D perhaps matching TRBD2 (6 bases). CDR1 and CDR2 (germline): LGHNA, YSLEER. The CDR3 contains 15 residues. Trimming took 3 bases from V and 2 from J, leaving 13 bases between them. In DNA form, the CDR3 reads TGCGCCAGCAGCCAGGGGGGAACATTGCAAGAGACCCAGTACTTC. Residues: CASSQGGTLQETQYF.

The chain employs TRBV14 and TRBJ2-1, with TRBD2 matching 9 bases. J gave up 4 bases and V 2 bases, and 6 bases lay outside the gene matches. This CDR3 spans 16 amino acids. CDR1 SGHDN and CDR2 FVKESK come from the germline V gene. The CDR3 reads CASSQMRGGPYNEQFF. CDR3 bases: TGTGCCAGCAGCCAAATGCGGGGGGGCCCTTACAATGAGCAGTTCTTC.

The J gene is TRBJ2-1, the V gene TRBV7-9, with D possibly matching TRBD2 (5 bases). CDR1 is SEHNR and CDR2 is FQNEAQ in the germline V gene (reference sequence). The CDR3 spans 13 residues. The V end was cut by 5 bases, the J end by 8 bases, with 13 bases between. The CDR3 region is CASSRTQSHEQFF. CDR3 DNA sequence: TGTGCCAGCAGCAGGACTCAGAGCCATGAGCAGTTCTTC.

This clonotype was observed at least ten times. The rearrangement joins TRBV7-2 to TRBJ2-4; 8 positions match TRBD2. Per the germline V gene, CDR1 is SGHTA and CDR2 is FQGNSA. Unmatched junction bases numbered 4, after V lost 5 bases and J lost 4 bases. This CDR3 spans 14 amino acids. This CDR3 is CASSDSGVKNIQYF. In nucleotides, the CDR3 is TGTGCCAGCAGCGATAGCGGGGTTAAAAACATTCAGTACTTC.

This clonotype was found a few times. This chain uses TRBV6-1 with TRBJ1-1; no reliable D call. Trimming stripped 7 bases from V and 5 bases from J, with 23 bases between. There are 16 residues in the CDR3. From germline, CDR1 is MNHNS and CDR2 SASEGT. CDR3 in amino acids: CASTTGIRRAGTEAFF. In nucleotides, the CDR3 is TGTGCCAGCACCACGGGAATACGCCGGGCGGGGACTGAAGCTTTCTTT.

In this sample, this clonotype turned up many times. The V call is TRBV6-1, the J call TRBJ2-7; 8 bases map to TRBD1. CDR3 length equals 14 residues. Trimming cost V 8 bases and J 0 bases; bases outside gene matches: 6. Germline-derived CDR1 and CDR2 are MNHNS and SASEGT. DNA for the CDR3: TGTGCCAGCTGCCGGGACAGGCGCTCCTACGAGCAGTACTTC. This translates into CASCRDRRSYEQYF.

DNA of the CDR3: TGTGCCAGCAGCTTACTCGGACCAGGGGCGCTTTCCTACGAGCAGTACTTC. Translating it yields CASSLLGPGALSYEQYF. The chain carries TRBV11-2 and TRBJ2-7; possible D gene TRBD1, 6 bases. CDR1 SGHAT and CDR2 FQNNGV come from the germline V gene. Between the trimmed V and J ends, which lost 2 bases and 1 base, there was a span of 18 bases. The CDR3 sequence is 17 residues long.

The chain uses TRBV18 and TRBJ2-7; D ambiguous. V lost 0 bases and J 2 bases, leaving 11 bases between the germline ends. Germline CDR1 reads KGHSH; CDR2 reads LQKENI. This CDR3 is 15 amino acids long. The CDR3 region has the DNA TGTGCCAGCTCACCACCCCCAGGTACCACCTACGAGCAGTACTTC. Protein: CASSPPPGTTYEQYF.

This rearrangement joins TRBV4-1 to TRBJ2-3, with 9 bases lining up with TRBD2. The CDR3 sequence is 14 residues long. Trimming took 7 bases from V and 2 from J; bases not matched to a gene: 4. Germline-derived CDR1 and CDR2 are MGHRA and YSYEKL. The CDR3 region has the DNA TGCGCCAGCAACCTAGCGGGGCCCACAGATACGCAGTATTTT. Translating gives CASNLAGPTDTQYF.